Following are 15 T cell receptor beta chains from one sample sequenced in a study of T-cell reconstitution after alpha-beta-depleted transplantation in children. Unique molecular identifiers featured in how the TCRbeta library was prepared. TCRdb redid the calling of the PCR reads with MiXCR, one entry per CDR3 protein. The sample holds 500,000 or so distinct CDR3 sequences, 30% to 35% seen once. The input for sequencing was PBMCs from the stem cell graft donor, taken from the stem cell graft. These receptors were obtained from a human donor who donated a stem cell graft to a child with aplastic anemia.

This clonotype was detected only a few times. The chain employs TRBV3-1 and TRBJ2-1; TRBD2 is a possible D gene (6 bases). Germline CDR1 reads LGHDT; CDR2 reads YNNKEL (reference sequence). The CDR3 covers 16 residues. Trimming stripped 0 bases from V and 2 bases from J, with 11 bases between. CDR3 DNA: TGTGCCAGCAGCCAAGACACTCCGGGGGCCTACAATGAGCAGTTCTTC. This gives the protein CASSQDTPGAYNEQFF.

The chain employs TRBV10-3 and TRBJ2-1; 15 nucleotides line up with TRBD2. Germline trimming cut 2 bases from V and 2 bases from J; bases unmatched to any gene: 1. CDR1 and CDR2 (germline): ENHRY, SYGVKD. This CDR3 is built from 17 residues. The CDR3 DNA reads TGTGCCATCAGTGAGGGACTAGCGGGGGGGCCCTACAATGAGCAGTTCTTC. Encoded protein: CAISEGLAGGPYNEQFF.

This clonotype came up many times. The chain recombines TRBV7-9 with TRBJ2-1, with D unclear. The germline V and J ends were trimmed by 3 bases and 5 bases, with 2 bases remaining between them. The CDR3 sequence is 11 residues long. Germline V gives CDR1 SEHNR, CDR2 FQNEAQ (reference sequence). The CDR3 DNA reads TGTGCCAGCAGCTTTAACAATGAGCAGTTCTTC. This translates into CASSFNNEQFF. The variable domain in full, completed from reference TRBV7-9 and TRBJ2-1, reads DTGVSQNPRHKITKRGQNVTFRCDPISEHNRLYWYRQTLGQGPEFLTYFQNEAQLEKSRLLSDRFSAERPKGSFSTLEIQRTEQGDSAMYLCASSFNNEQFFGPGTRLTVL.

This clonotype was counted between two and nine times. The chain is built from TRBV20-1 and TRBJ2-2; D ambiguous. CDR1 DFQATT and CDR2 SNEGSKA come from the germline V gene (reference sequence). This CDR3 has 13 amino acids. V shed 1 base and J shed 4 bases, with 7 bases lying between them. Here the CDR3 reads CSARVFGTGELFF. The DNA of the CDR3 is TGCAGTGCTAGAGTTTTCGGCACCGGGGAGCTGTTTTTT.

This clonotype was recorded a few times. The genes are TRBV30 and TRBJ1-1; D unclear. The CDR3 length is 13 residues. The germline gives CDR1 GTSNPN, CDR2 SVGIG (reference sequence). Deletions cut 2 bases from V and 1 base from J, with 8 bases between. The CDR3 DNA follows: TGTGCCTGGAGTTCACGCAGGAACACTGAAGCTTTCTTT. Residues: CAWSSRRNTEAFF.

This clonotype was observed once. The chain joins TRBV29-1 to TRBJ2-7; no firm D call. The CDR3 runs 10 residues. CDR1 is SQVTM, CDR2 ANQGSEA, per germline. V was clipped by 4 bases and J by 6 bases, with 7 bases between them. CDR3 in DNA: TGCAGCGTTGTAGCAGCCGAGCAGTACTTC. This translates into CSVVAAEQYF.

This clonotype occurred a few times. The chain recombines TRBV7-8 with TRBJ2-7, with 8 bases identical to TRBD1. From germline, CDR1 is SGHVS and CDR2 FQNEAQ. V shed 1 base, J shed 4 bases, and the junction held 6 bases outside the gene matches. There are 15 residues in the CDR3. CDR3 DNA: TGTGCCAGCAGCTTAGGGCAGGGGGCAAGGTACGAGCAGTACTTC. It is translated as CASSLGQGARYEQYF.

This clonotype was counted between two and nine times. The chain uses TRBV6-1 and TRBJ2-2; the D is unclear. Per germline, CDR1 MNHNS and CDR2 SASEGT. V lost 6 bases and J lost 0, with 8 bases in between. The CDR3 is 14 amino acids. This chain's CDR3 is CASSHSSNTGELFF. In nucleotides, the CDR3 is TGTGCCAGCAGCCACAGTTCGAACACCGGGGAGCTGTTTTTT.

In its sample, this clonotype was seen a few times. The gene calls are TRBV29-1 and TRBJ2-1, with 9 bases that match TRBD1. CDR3 length equals 12 residues. The germline V gene has CDR1 SQVTM and CDR2 ANQGSEA. The J segment lost 9 bases and the V segment lost 8 bases, leaving 8 bases of the junction unmatched. CDR3 sequence reads: CSPGTGYGEQFF. CDR3 DNA sequence: TGCAGCCCTGGGACAGGGTATGGTGAGCAGTTCTTC.

This chain uses TRBV24-1 with TRBJ2-3; 9 nucleotides line up with TRBD2. V was clipped by 4 bases and J by 4 bases; unmatched bases: 14. This CDR3 region has 18 residues. Germline V gives CDR1 KGHDR, CDR2 SFDVKD. CDR3 DNA sequence: TGTGCCACCAGTGACCCCCTAGATGGCGGGGGGGGACCAGATACGCAGTATTTT. Its translation is CATSDPLDGGGGPDTQYF.

This chain uses TRBV9 with TRBJ2-5; possibly TRBD1 for D (6 bases). Deletions cut 0 bases from V and 1 base from J, with 10 bases between. Germline V gene sequence: CDR1 SGDLS, CDR2 YYNGEE. CDR3 length: 15 residues. The CDR3 region is CASSVVGGPQETQYF. Here the CDR3 DNA reads TGTGCCAGCAGCGTAGTTGGGGGCCCCCAAGAGACCCAGTACTTC.

The V and J genes are TRBV9 and TRBJ1-1; 8 bases match TRBD1. CDR1 SGDLS and CDR2 YYNGEE come from the germline V gene. CDR3 length equals 15 residues. Germline trimming cut 3 bases from V and 2 bases from J; bases unmatched to any gene: 6. In nucleotides, the CDR3 is TGTGCCAGCAGCGCCCTCGACAGGGGAAACACTGAAGCTTTCTTT. Residues: CASSALDRGNTEAFF.

This chain joins TRBV12-3 or TRBV12-4 and TRBJ1-2; D is ambiguous. The CDR3 loop spans 16 amino acids. The V end lost 2 bases, the J end lost 4 bases, and 17 bases lay between the germline ends. The CDR3 loop reads CASSLREEAGLYGYTF. The CDR3 nucleotides read TGTGCCAGCAGTTTAAGGGAGGAAGCCGGACTCTATGGCTACACCTTC.

The chain carries TRBV10-3 and TRBJ1-4, with TRBD1 as a possible D gene (6 bases). CDR1 is ENHRY, CDR2 SYGVKD, per germline. The V and J ends lost 6 bases and 0 bases respectively, with 11 bases between them. The CDR3 length is 15 residues. The CDR3 sequence is CAISGQYSTNEKLFF. The CDR3 DNA sequence: TGTGCCATCAGCGGACAGTACTCAACTAATGAAAAACTGTTTTTT.

V usage is TRBV18 and J usage is TRBJ1-3; 9 positions agree with TRBD1. Germline V CDR1 and CDR2: KGHSH, LQKENI. Trimming at V came to 6 bases and at J to 6 bases, leaving 6 bases not matched to a gene. The CDR3 has 14 residues. The CDR3 reads CASSQGQGTNTIYF. The DNA of the CDR3 is TGTGCCAGCTCCCAGGGACAGGGAACAAACACCATATATTTT.